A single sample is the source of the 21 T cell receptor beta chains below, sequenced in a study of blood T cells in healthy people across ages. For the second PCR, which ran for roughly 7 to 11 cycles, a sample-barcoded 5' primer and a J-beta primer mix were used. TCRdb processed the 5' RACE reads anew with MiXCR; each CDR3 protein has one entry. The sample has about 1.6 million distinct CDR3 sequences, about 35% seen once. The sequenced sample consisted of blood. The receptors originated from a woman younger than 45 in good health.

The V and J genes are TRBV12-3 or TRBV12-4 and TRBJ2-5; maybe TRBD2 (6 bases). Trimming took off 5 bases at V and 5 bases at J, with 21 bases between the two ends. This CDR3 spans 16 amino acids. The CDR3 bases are TGTGCCAGCAGTGCCGCGGCGGGGTTGCTTGGGGAGACCCAGTACTTC. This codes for CASSAAAGLLGETQYF.

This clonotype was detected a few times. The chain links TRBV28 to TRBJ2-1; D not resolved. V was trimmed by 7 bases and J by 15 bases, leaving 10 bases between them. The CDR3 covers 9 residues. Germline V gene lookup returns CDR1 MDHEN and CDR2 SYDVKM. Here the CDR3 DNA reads TGTGCCAGCAAACAGATCAGGTTCTTC. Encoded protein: CASKQIRFF.

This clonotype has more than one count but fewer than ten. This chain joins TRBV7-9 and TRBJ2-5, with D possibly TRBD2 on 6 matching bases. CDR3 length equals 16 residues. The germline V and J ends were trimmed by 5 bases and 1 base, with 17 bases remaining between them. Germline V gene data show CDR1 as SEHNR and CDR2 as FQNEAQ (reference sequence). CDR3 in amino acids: CASSRLGGTPQETQYF. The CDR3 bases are TGTGCCAGCAGCCGGCTCGGGGGAACGCCCCAAGAGACCCAGTACTTC.

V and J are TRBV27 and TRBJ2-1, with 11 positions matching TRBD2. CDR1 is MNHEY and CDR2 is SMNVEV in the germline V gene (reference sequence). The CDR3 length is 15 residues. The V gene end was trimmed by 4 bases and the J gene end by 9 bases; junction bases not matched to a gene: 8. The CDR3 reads CASSYIAGGRSEQFF. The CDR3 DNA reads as TGTGCCAGCAGTTACATAGCGGGAGGGCGGAGTGAGCAGTTCTTC.

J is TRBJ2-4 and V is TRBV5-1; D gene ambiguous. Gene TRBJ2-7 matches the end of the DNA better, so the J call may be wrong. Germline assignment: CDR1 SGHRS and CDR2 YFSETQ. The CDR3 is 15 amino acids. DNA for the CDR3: TGCGCCAGCACCCCCTTGGGTTTCAGCACCTACGAGCAGTACTTC. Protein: CASTPLGFSTYEQYF.

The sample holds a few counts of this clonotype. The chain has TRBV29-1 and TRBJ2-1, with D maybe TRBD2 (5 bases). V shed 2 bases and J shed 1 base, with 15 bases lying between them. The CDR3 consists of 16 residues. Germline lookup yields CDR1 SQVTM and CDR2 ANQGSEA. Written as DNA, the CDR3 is TGCAGCGTTGAATGGGGTAGCGCCGGATCCTACAATGAGCAGTTCTTC. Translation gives CSVEWGSAGSYNEQFF.

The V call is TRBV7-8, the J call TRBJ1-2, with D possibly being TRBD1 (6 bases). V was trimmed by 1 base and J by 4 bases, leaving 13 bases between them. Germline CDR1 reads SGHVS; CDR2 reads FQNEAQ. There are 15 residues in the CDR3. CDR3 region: CASSLDRVESYGYTF. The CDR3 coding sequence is TGTGCCAGCAGCTTAGACAGGGTCGAGAGCTATGGCTACACCTTC.

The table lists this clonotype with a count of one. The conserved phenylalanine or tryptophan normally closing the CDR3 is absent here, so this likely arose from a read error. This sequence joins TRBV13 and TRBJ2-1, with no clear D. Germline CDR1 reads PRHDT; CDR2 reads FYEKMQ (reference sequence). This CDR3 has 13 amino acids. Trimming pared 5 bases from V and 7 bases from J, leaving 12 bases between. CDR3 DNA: TGTGCCAGCAGCGTCGGGTCCTCGAATGAGCAGTTCGTC. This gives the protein CASSVGSSNEQFV.

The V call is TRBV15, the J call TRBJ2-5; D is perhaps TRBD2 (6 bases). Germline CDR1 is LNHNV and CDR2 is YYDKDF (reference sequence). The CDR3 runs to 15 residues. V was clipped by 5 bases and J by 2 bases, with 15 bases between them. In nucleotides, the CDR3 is TGTGCCACCAGCGCACCCGGAGGGGCACAAGAGACCCAGTACTTC. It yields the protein CATSAPGGAQETQYF.

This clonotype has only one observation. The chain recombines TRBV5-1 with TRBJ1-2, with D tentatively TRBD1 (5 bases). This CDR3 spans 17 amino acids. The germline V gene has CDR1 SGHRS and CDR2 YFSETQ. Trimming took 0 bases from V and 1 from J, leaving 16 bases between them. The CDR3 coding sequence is TGCGCCAGCAGCTTGGAGGTTACGGGGGGAAGTAACTATGGCTACACCTTC. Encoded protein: CASSLEVTGGSNYGYTF.

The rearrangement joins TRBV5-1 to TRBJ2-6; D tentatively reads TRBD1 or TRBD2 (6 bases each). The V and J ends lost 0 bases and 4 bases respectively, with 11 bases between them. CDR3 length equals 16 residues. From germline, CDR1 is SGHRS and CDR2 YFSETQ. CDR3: CASSLVRGRGANVLTF. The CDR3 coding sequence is TGCGCCAGCAGCTTGGTTCGGGGGCGAGGGGCCAACGTCCTGACTTTC.

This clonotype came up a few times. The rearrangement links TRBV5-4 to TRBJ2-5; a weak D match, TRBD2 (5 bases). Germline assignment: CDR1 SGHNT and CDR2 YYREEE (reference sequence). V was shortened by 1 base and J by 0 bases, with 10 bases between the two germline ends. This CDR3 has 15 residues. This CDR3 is CASSLRESYQETQYF. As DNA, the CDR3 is TGTGCCAGCAGCTTGAGGGAGAGCTACCAAGAGACCCAGTACTTC.

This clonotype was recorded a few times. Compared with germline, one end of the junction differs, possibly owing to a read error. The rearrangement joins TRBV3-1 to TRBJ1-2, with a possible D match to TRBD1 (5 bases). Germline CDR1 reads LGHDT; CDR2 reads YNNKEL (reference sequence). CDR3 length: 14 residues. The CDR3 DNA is TGTGCCAGCAGCCAATCGGGGGTGGAGGATGGCGACACCTTC. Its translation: CASSQSGVEDGDTF.

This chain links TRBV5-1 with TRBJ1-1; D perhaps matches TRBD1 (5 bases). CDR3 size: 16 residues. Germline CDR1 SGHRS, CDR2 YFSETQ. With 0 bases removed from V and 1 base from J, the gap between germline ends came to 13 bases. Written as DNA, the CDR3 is TGCGCCAGCAGCTTGGAACCCGGGGCAGGGAACACTGAAGCTTTCTTT. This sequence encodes CASSLEPGAGNTEAFF.

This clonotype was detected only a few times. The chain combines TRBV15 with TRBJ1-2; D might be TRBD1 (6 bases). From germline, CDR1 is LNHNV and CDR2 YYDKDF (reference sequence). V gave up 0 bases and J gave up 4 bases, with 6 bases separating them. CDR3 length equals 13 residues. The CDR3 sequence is CATSREDSYGYTF. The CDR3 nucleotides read TGTGCCACCAGCAGAGAGGACAGCTATGGCTACACCTTC.

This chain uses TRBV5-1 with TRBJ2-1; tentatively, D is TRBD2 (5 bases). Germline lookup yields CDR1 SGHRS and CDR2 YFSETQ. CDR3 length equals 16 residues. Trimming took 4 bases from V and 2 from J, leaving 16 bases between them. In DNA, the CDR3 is TGCGCCAGCAGCCTGATTCCGGGGTGGGCCTACAATGAGCAGTTCTTC. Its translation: CASSLIPGWAYNEQFF.

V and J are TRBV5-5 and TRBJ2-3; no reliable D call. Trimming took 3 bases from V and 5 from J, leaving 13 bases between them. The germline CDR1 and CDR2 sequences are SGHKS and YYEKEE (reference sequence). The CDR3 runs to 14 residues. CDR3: CASSSLMAGDTQYF. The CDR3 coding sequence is TGTGCCAGCAGCTCATTGATGGCAGGAGATACGCAGTATTTT. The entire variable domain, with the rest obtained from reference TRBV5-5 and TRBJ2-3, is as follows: DAGVTQSPTHLIKTRGQQVTLRCSPISGHKSVSWYQQVLGQGPQFIFQYYEKEERGRGNFPDRFSARQFPNYSSELNVNALLLGDSALYLCASSSLMAGDTQYFGPGTRLTVL.

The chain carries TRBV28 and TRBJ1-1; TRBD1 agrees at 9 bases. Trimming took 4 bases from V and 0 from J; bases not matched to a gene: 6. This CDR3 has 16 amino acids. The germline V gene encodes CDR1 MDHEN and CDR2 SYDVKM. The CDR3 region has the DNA TGTGCCAGCAGTTCCCGGGACAGGGCGATGAACACTGAAGCTTTCTTT. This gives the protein CASSSRDRAMNTEAFF.

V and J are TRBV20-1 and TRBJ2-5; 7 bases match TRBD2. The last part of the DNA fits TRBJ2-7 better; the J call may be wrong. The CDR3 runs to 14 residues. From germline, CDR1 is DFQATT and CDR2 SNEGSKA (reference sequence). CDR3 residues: CSARRASGQYEQYF. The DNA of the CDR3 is TGCAGTGCAAGACGGGCTAGCGGACAATACGAGCAGTACTTC.

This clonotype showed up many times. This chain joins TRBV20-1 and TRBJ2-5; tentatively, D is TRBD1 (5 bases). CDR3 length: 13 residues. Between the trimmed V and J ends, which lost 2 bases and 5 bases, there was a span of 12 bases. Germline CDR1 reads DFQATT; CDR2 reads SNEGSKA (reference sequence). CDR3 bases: TGCAGTGCTAGACAGACAGTGGGGGAGACCCAGTACTTC. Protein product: CSARQTVGETQYF.

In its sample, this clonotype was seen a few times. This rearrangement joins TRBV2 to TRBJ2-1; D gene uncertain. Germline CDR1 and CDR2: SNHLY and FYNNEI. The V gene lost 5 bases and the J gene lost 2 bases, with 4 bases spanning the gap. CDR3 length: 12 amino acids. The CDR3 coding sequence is TGTGCCAGCAGTTACACCTACAATGAGCAGTTCTTC. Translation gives CASSYTYNEQFF.